This is a list of T cell receptor beta chains from one sample in a study of blood T cell repertoires in COVID-19. TCRdb's table, derived via immunoSEQ multiplex PCR, lists solely in-frame clones and lacks some. Of around 340,000 clones detected, approximately 89% appear once; the ten largest clones hold around 3.9%. Sequencing was performed on peripheral blood. Every receptor here comes from a woman aged 55-69 years with COVID-19, enrolled during active disease. Each CDR3 is given with its conserved first and last residue. A D gene is named only where the DNA matches it firmly. Part of the rows lack a size; the others show once, few, many or a class for expanded clones.

v_call: TRBV7-9; j_call: TRBJ2-5; clone_size: NA; d_call: NA; cdr3_nt: TGTGCCAGCAGCGCACTGTGGAGGGGAGAGACCCAGTACTTC; cdr3_aa: CASSALWRGETQYF
v_call: TRBV6-6; j_call: TRBJ2-2; clone_size: NA; d_call: NA; cdr3_nt: TGTGCCAGCACCCAAAACACCGGGGAGCTGTTTTTT; cdr3_aa: CASTQNTGELFF
v_call: TRBV30; j_call: TRBJ1-3; clone_size: NA; d_call: NA; cdr3_nt: TGTGCCTGGACGGCAGGCCTCTCTGGAAACACCATATATTTT; cdr3_aa: CAWTAGLSGNTIYF
v_call: TRBV6-5; j_call: TRBJ1-1; clone_size: once; d_call: NA; cdr3_nt: TGTGCCAGCCGGGGTGAGAAATACATGAACACTGAAGCTTTCTTT; cdr3_aa: CASRGEKYMNTEAFF
v_call: TRBV25-1; j_call: TRBJ2-1; clone_size: NA; d_call: TRBD1; cdr3_nt: TGTGCCAGCAGTAGTGGACAGGGATGGGATGAGCAGTTCTTC; cdr3_aa: CASSSGQGWDEQFF
v_call: TRBV19; j_call: TRBJ1-1; clone_size: NA; d_call: NA; cdr3_nt: TGTGCCAGTAGTATCTTAAGGGGAATGAACACTGAAGCTTTCTTT; cdr3_aa: CASSILRGMNTEAFF
v_call: TRBV6-6; j_call: TRBJ1-5; clone_size: NA; d_call: NA; cdr3_nt: TGTGCCAGCAGTCAACCTTCAAACAGGGATAGCAATCAGCCCCAGCATTTT; cdr3_aa: CASSQPSNRDSNQPQHF
v_call: TRBV9; j_call: TRBJ1-3; clone_size: NA; d_call: TRBD1; cdr3_nt: TGTGCCAGCAGCGCGACAGGGCCCGGAAACACCATATATTTT; cdr3_aa: CASSATGPGNTIYF
v_call: TRBV5-1; j_call: TRBJ1-1; clone_size: NA; d_call: TRBD1; cdr3_nt: TGCGCCAGCAGCTCCAGACAGGGTGGGACTGAAGCTTTCTTT; cdr3_aa: CASSSRQGGTEAFF
v_call: TRBV11-3; j_call: TRBJ2-7; clone_size: NA; d_call: TRBD1; cdr3_nt: TGTGCCAGCAGCCCCGGGACAGGGGTATCCTACGAGCAGTACTTC; cdr3_aa: CASSPGTGVSYEQYF
v_call: TRBV19; j_call: TRBJ1-5; clone_size: NA; d_call: TRBD1; cdr3_nt: TGTGCCAGTCGATTCGACAGGGATCCCAATCAGCCCCAGCATTTT; cdr3_aa: CASRFDRDPNQPQHF
v_call: TRBV28; j_call: TRBJ1-5; clone_size: few; d_call: NA; cdr3_nt: TGTGCCAGCAGTCTAGGAGGCGGCTGGGAAAATCAGCCCCAGCATTTT; cdr3_aa: CASSLGGGWENQPQHF
v_call: TRBV5-5; j_call: TRBJ1-5; clone_size: NA; d_call: NA; cdr3_nt: TGTGCCAGCAGCTCCCCGGGTCAGCCCCAGCATTTT; cdr3_aa: CASSSPGQPQHF
v_call: TRBV24-1; j_call: TRBJ2-1; clone_size: NA; d_call: TRBD2; cdr3_nt: TGTGCCACCAGTGACCGGACTAGAAATTACAATGAGCAGTTCTTC; cdr3_aa: CATSDRTRNYNEQFF
v_call: TRBV6-5; j_call: TRBJ1-1; clone_size: once; d_call: NA; cdr3_nt: TGTGCCAGCAGAGACTACAGGGACACTGAAGCTTTCTTT; cdr3_aa: CASRDYRDTEAFF
v_call: TRBV5-1; j_call: TRBJ2-5; clone_size: NA; d_call: TRBD2; cdr3_nt: TGCGCCAGCAGCTTACTAGCGGGGGCCGGGGAGCAGTACTTC; cdr3_aa: CASSLLAGAGEQYF